This TCR beta chain was sequenced for a study of T cell responses to AZD1222 COVID-19 vaccine. Study-level points and caveats: It should be noted that donors were predominantly white British and more often female, and clonal diversity was possibly underestimated. Baseline serology detected seropositivity in only 5 to 7 AZD1222 recipients. Spike-specific TCR breadth and depth were elevated following two AZD1222 doses.

Assay: immunoSEQ multiplex PCR; the TCRdb copy retains only in-frame clones and omits some. The sample lists about 94,000 clones, 85% occurring once. Recipients boosted at about 4 weeks or about 12 weeks are pooled. In germline, CDR1 is SGHDT, CDR2 YYEEEE. Between the trimmed V and J ends, which lost 2 bases and 2 bases, there was a span of 10 bases. The CDR3 runs 14 residues. In regard to this clone: Its antigen remains unidentified.

This TCR came from an adult who received the AZD1222 COVID-19 vaccine. This sequence joins TRBV5-6 and TRBJ1-2; no firm D call. Sequencing used peripheral blood, obtained 28 days after the second AZD1222 dose. The CDR3 loop reads CASSFSVINYGYTF. DNA for the CDR3: TGTGCCAGCAGCTTCTCAGTAATCAACTATGGCTACACCTTC.